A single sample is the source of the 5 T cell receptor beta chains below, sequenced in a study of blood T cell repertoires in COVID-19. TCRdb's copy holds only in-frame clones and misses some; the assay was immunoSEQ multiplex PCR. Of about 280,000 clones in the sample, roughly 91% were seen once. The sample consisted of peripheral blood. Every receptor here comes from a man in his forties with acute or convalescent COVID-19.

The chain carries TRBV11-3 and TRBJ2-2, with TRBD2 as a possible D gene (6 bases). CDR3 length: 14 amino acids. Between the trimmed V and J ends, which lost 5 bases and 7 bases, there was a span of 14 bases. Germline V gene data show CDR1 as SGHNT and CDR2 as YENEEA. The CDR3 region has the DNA TGTGCCAGCAGCCGCGGGGTCATAGGCGGGGAGCTGTTTTTT. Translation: CASSRGVIGGELFF.

The CDR3 nucleotides are TGTGCCAGCAGCGTAGGCCGACAGGACAGAACTGAAGCTTTCTTT. It codes for CASSVGRQDRTEAFF. V and J are TRBV9 and TRBJ1-1; D is possibly TRBD1 (6 bases). V gave up 0 bases and J gave up 5 bases, with 14 bases separating them. The CDR3 length is 15 residues. Germline values: CDR1 SGDLS, CDR2 YYNGEE.

The CDR3 loop reads CASREADEAFF. The CDR3 nucleotides are TGTGCCAGCAGGGAGGCTGATGAAGCTTTCTTT. The V and J genes are TRBV7-8 and TRBJ1-1; no clear D. CDR3 size: 11 residues. Germline loops: CDR1 SGHVS, CDR2 FQNEAQ. The V end was cut by 6 bases, the J end by 7 bases, with 9 bases between.

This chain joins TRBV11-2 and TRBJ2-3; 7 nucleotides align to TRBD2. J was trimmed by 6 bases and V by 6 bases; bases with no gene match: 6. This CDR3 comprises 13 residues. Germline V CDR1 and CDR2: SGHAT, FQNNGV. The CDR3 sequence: CASSSAGTDTQYF. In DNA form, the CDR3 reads TGTGCCAGCAGTTCAGCGGGGACGGATACGCAGTATTTT. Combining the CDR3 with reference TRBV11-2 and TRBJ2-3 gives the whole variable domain EAGVAQSPRYKIIEKRQSVAFWCNPISGHATLYWYQQILGQGPKLLIQFQNNGVVDDSQLPKDRFSAERLKGVDSTLKIQPAKLEDSAVYLCASSSAGTDTQYFGPGTRLTVL.

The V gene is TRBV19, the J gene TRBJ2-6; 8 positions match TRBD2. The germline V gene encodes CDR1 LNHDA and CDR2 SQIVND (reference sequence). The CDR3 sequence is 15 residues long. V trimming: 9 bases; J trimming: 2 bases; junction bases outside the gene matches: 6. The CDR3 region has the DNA TGTGCCAGCTCCTACGGGGGGGCTGGGGCCAACGTCCTGACTTTC. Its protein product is CASSYGGAGANVLTF.